These T cell receptor beta chains were read from a single sample in a study of shared clonotypes between healthy human individuals. Only in-frame clones appear in the TCRdb table, and some are missing; sequencing was by immunoSEQ multiplex PCR. The sample lists some 96,000 clones; roughly 50% were seen once. Sample: PBMCs. These TCRs come from a middle-aged woman in good health. Some clones in this sample may be carry-over from other donors' samples. CDR3s include the opening cysteine and the closing phenylalanine or tryptophan. D genes are given only for firm matches. Only some rows state a clone size, as once, few, many or a class for expanded clones.

>TRBV5-1|TRBD1|NA|TRBJ1-1
CASSAGTGANTEAFF
TGCGCCAGCAGCGCGGGGACAGGGGCGAACACTGAAGCTTTCTTT
>TRBV10-3|NA|few|TRBJ2-5
CAISDGQQETQYF
TGTGCCATCAGTGATGGGCAGCAAGAGACCCAGTACTTC
>TRBV20-1|NA|many|TRBJ2-7
CSARLGYEQYF
TGCAGTGCTAGATTAGGTTACGAGCAGTACTTC
>TRBV5-8|NA|NA|TRBJ2-7
CASSPFGTGKSHEQYF
TGTGCCAGCAGCCCATTCGGAACAGGGAAATCCCACGAGCAGTACTTC
>TRBV4-1|NA|many|TRBJ2-7
CASSQWWWTSVSVDYEQYF
TGCGCCAGCAGCCAATGGTGGTGGACTTCGGTTTCCGTCGACTACGAGCAGTACTTC
>TRBV28|NA|NA|TRBJ1-2
CASSLYRDGYTF
TGTGCCAGCAGTTTGTACAGGGATGGCTACACCTTC
>TRBV20-1|NA|NA|TRBJ1-5
CSARVGQPQHF
TGCAGTGCTAGAGTCGGTCAGCCCCAGCATTTT
>TRBV4-2|TRBD2|many|TRBJ2-5
CASSQDSSGSRKTQYF
TGTGCCAGCAGCCAAGATAGCAGCGGGAGTAGGAAGACCCAGTACTTC
>TRBV7-2|NA|few|TRBJ2-7
CASSQQASYEQYF
TGTGCCAGCAGCCAACAGGCCTCCTACGAGCAGTACTTC
>TRBV5-1|NA|NA|TRBJ2-1
CASSEGTSYNEQFF
TGCGCCAGCAGCGAAGGGACATCCTACAATGAGCAGTTCTTC
>TRBV30|NA|NA|TRBJ1-3
CAWSNGISGNTIYF
TGTGCCTGGAGTAATGGAATTTCTGGAAACACCATATATTTT
>TRBV20-1|NA|many|TRBJ1-2
CSESSNYGYTF
TGCAGCGAGTCCTCAAACTATGGCTACACCTTC
>TRBV27|NA|NA|TRBJ1-4
CASSFYGTSGEKLFF
TGTGCCAGCAGTTTTTATGGGACTTCGGGGGAAAAACTGTTTTTT
>TRBV2|NA|few|TRBJ2-1
CASSIGLGEQFF
TGTGCCAGCAGTATCGGTCTGGGTGAGCAGTTCTTC
>TRBV4-2|TRBD1|NA|TRBJ2-1
CASSQGTDRDNEQFF
TGTGCCAGCAGCCAAGGCACGGACAGGGACAATGAGCAGTTCTTC
>TRBV11-3|TRBD1|NA|TRBJ1-1
CASSLSGTGGRGAEAFF
TGTGCCAGCAGCTTGTCCGGGACAGGGGGCAGAGGCGCTGAAGCTTTCTTT